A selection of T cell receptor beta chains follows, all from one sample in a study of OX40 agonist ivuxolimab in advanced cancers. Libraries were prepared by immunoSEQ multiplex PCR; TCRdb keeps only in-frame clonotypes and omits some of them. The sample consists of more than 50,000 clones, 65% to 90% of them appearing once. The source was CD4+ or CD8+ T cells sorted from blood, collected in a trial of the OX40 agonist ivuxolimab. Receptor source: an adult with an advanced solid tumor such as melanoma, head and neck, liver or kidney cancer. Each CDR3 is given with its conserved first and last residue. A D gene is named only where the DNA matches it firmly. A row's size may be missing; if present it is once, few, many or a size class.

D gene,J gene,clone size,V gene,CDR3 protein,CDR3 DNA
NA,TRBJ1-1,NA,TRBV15,CATSRGSMNTEAFF,TGTGCCACCAGCAGAGGGAGCATGAACACTGAAGCTTTCTTT
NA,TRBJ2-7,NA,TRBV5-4,CASSFGRGTYEQYF,TGTGCCAGCAGCTTTGGAAGAGGGACCTACGAGCAGTACTTC
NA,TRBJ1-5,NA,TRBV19,CASSMGYGQGQPQHF,TGTGCCAGTAGTATGGGGTACGGACAAGGGCAGCCCCAGCATTTT
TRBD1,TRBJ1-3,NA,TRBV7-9,CASALGQVNSGNTIYF,TGTGCCAGCGCCCTCGGACAGGTCAACTCTGGAAACACCATATATTTT
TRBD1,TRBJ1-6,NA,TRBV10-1,CASSEAQGAGNSPLHF,TGCGCCAGCAGTGAGGCGCAGGGGGCAGGGAATTCACCCCTCCACTTT
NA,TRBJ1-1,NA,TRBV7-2,CASTGVPSRISTEAFF,TGTGCCAGCACCGGGGTCCCATCACGTATTAGCACTGAAGCTTTCTTT
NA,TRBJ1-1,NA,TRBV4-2,CASSQGGSSLQNTEAFF,TGTGCCAGCAGCCAAGGGGGAAGTAGCCTTCAGAACACTGAAGCTTTCTTT
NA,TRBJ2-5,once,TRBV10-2,CASSGIGGTQYF,TGCGCCAGCAGTGGTATAGGGGGGACCCAGTACTTC
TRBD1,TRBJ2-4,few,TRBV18,CASSPGAGTGFIAKNIQYF,TGTGCCAGCTCACCAGGGGCCGGGACAGGGTTCATAGCCAAAAACATTCAGTACTTC
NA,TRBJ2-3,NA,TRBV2,CASSDQTDTQYF,TGTGCCAGCAGTGATCAAACAGATACGCAGTATTTT
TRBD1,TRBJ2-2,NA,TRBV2,CASSEDRGSGELFF,TGTGCCAGCAGTGAAGACAGGGGCTCCGGGGAGCTGTTTTTT
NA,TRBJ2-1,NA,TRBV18,CASSPTLDHEQFF,TGTGCCAGCTCACCAACCCTGGATCATGAGCAGTTCTTC
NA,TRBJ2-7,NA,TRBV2,CASTLQGPSSYEQYF,TGTGCCAGCACCCTACAGGGCCCGAGCTCCTACGAGCAGTACTTC
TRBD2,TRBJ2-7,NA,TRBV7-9,CASSAPTSGASYEQYF,TGTGCCAGCAGCGCCCCCACTAGCGGGGCCTCCTACGAGCAGTACTTC
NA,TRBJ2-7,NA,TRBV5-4,CASSQVAGEAYEQYF,TGTGCCAGCAGCCAAGTGGCAGGGGAAGCCTACGAGCAGTACTTC
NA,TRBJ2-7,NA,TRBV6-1,CATSDHYEQYF,TGTGCCACCTCGGACCACTACGAGCAGTACTTC
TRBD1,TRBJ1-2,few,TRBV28,CASSLQGVGGYTF,TGTGCCAGCAGTTTACAGGGGGTGGGTGGCTACACCTTC
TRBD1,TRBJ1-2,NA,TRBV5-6,CASSFPRMTGTGDFCTF,TGTGCCAGCAGCTTCCCCAGGATGACCGGGACAGGAGATTTTTGCACCTTC
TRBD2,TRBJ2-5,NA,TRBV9,CASSVAASGPSGGETQYF,TGTGCCAGCAGCGTAGCGGCTAGCGGTCCCTCGGGGGGGGAGACCCAGTACTTC
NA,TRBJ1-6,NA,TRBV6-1,CASSEFSEGFRSPLHF,TGTGCCAGCAGTGAATTTTCTGAAGGGTTTAGATCACCCCTCCACTTT
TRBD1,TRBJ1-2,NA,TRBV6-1,CASSPYRGANYGYTF,TGTGCCAGCAGCCCCTACAGGGGAGCTAACTATGGCTACACCTTC
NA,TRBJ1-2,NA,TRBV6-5,CASSYTGNYGYTF,TGTGCCAGCAGTTACACGGGGAACTATGGCTACACCTTC
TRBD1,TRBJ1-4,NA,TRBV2,CASSQSGTANNEKLFF,TGTGCCAGCAGCCAAAGCGGGACAGCCAATAATGAAAAACTGTTTTTT
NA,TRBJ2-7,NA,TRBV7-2,CASSKQGSYEQYF,TGTGCCAGCAGCAAACAGGGCTCCTACGAGCAGTACTTC
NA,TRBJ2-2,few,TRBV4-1,CASSQARTHRNTGELFF,TGCGCCAGCAGCCAGGCCCGGACACATAGAAACACCGGGGAGCTGTTTTTT
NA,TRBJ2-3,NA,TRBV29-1,CSVEEWQVGDTQYF,TGCAGCGTTGAAGAGTGGCAGGTTGGAGATACGCAGTATTTT
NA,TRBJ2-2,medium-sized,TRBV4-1,CASSNGELFF,TGCGCCAGCAGCAACGGGGAGCTGTTTTTT
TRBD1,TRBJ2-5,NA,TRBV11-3,CASSLATGGVGETQYF,TGTGCCAGCAGCTTAGCCACAGGGGGCGTTGGGGAGACCCAGTACTTC
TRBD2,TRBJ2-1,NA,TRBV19,CASSRLAGINEQFF,TGTGCCAGTAGTAGACTAGCGGGGATTAATGAGCAGTTCTTC
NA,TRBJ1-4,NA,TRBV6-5,CASSYGAGTTNEKLFF,TGTGCCAGCAGTTACGGGGCAGGGACAACTAATGAAAAACTGTTTTTT
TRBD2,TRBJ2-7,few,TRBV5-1,CASSLAAGGGEQYF,TGCGCCAGCAGCTTGGCCGCGGGAGGTGGCGAGCAGTACTTC
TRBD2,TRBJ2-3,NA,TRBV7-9,CASSTRGLAGGDTQYF,TGTGCCAGCAGCACTCGGGGACTAGCGGGCGGAGATACGCAGTATTTT
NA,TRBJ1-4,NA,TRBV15,CATSRDALRREKLFF,TGTGCCACCAGCAGAGATGCCCTTCGGCGGGAAAAACTGTTTTTT
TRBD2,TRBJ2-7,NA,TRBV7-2,CASSLGLAGWDYEQYF,TGTGCCAGCAGCTTAGGACTAGCGGGGTGGGACTACGAGCAGTACTTC
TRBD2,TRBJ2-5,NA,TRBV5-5,CASSLAGLAGDLAETQYF,TGTGCCAGCAGCTTGGCGGGTCTAGCGGGAGATCTAGCGGAGACCCAGTACTTC
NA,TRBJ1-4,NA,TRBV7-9,CASSLLSGEKLFF,TGTGCCAGCAGCTTATTATCCGGGGAAAAACTGTTTTTT
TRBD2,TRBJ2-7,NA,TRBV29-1,CSVALLAGDYEQYF,TGCAGCGTTGCCCTACTAGCGGGAGACTACGAGCAGTACTTC
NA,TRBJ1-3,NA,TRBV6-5,CASSYSRAAGNTIYF,TGTGCCAGCAGTTACTCGAGGGCGGCTGGAAACACCATATATTTT
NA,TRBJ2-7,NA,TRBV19,CASRPRGQNYEQYF,TGTGCCAGTAGGCCGAGAGGACAGAACTACGAGCAGTACTTC
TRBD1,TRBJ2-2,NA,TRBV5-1,CASSLDFTGVYTGELFF,TGCGCCAGCAGCTTGGATTTTACAGGGGTCTACACCGGGGAGCTGTTTTTT
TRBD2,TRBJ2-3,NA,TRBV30,CAWSVLALAGDDTQYF,TGTGCCTGGAGTGTACTCGCACTAGCGGGAGACGATACGCAGTATTTT
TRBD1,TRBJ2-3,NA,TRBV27,CASSSRQGSTDTQYF,TGTGCCAGCAGTTCGCGACAGGGAAGCACAGATACGCAGTATTTT
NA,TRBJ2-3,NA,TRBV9,CASSSAAIDTQYF,TGTGCCAGCAGCTCGGCGGCGATAGATACGCAGTATTTT
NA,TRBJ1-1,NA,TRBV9,CASSTRRGEGSGTEAFF,TGTGCCAGCAGCACCCGCCGAGGGGAAGGGAGCGGCACTGAAGCTTTCTTT
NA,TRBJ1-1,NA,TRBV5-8,CASSSTKHSEAFF,TGTGCCAGCAGCTCGACTAAACACTCTGAAGCTTTCTTT
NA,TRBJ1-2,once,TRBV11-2,CASSPREWHGYTF,TGTGCCAGCAGCCCCAGGGAATGGCATGGCTACACCTTC
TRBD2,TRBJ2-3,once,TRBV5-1,CATSGTSVGDTQYF,TGCGCCACCTCAGGGACTAGCGTCGGAGATACGCAGTATTTT
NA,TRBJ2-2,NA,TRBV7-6,CASSLRQYTGELFF,TGTGCCAGCAGCTTACGACAGTACACCGGGGAGCTGTTTTTT
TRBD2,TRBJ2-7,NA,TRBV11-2,CASSLGTTFYEQYF,TGTGCCAGCAGCCTCGGGACTACATTCTACGAGCAGTACTTC
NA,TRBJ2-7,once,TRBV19,CASKARGEKSHEQYF,TGTGCCAGCAAAGCCAGGGGGGAAAAGTCCCACGAGCAGTACTTC
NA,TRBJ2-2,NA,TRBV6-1,CASSALGVGELFF,TGTGCCAGCAGCGCTCTGGGGGTCGGGGAGCTGTTTTTT
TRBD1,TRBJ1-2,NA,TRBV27,CASSGQGAGNYGYTF,TGTGCCAGCAGTGGACAGGGGGCAGGGAACTATGGCTACACCTTC
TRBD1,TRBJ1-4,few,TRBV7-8,CASSIRQGINEKLFF,TGTGCCAGCAGCATCCGACAGGGAATTAATGAAAAACTGTTTTTT
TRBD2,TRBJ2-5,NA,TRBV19,CASRTSGGTGETQYF,TGTGCCAGTCGGACTAGCGGGGGGACCGGAGAGACCCAGTACTTC
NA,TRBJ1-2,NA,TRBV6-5,CASTPRGIYGYTF,TGTGCCAGCACTCCGAGAGGTATCTATGGCTACACCTTC
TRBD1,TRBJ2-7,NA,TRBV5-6,CASSLVWTGVGEQYF,TGTGCCAGCAGCTTAGTGTGGACAGGGGTCGGCGAGCAGTACTTC
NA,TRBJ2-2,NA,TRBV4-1,CASSQGQGNTGELFF,TGCGCCAGCAGCCAAGGGCAGGGCAACACCGGGGAGCTGTTTTTT
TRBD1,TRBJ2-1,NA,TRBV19,CASSTSPPGTGGDNEQFF,TGTGCCAGTAGTACCTCCCCCCCCGGGACAGGGGGGGACAATGAGCAGTTCTTC
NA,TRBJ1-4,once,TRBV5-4,CASSLGRAENEKLFF,TGTGCCAGCAGCTTGGGCAGGGCAGAAAATGAAAAACTGTTTTTT
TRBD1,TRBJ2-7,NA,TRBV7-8,CASSAGQVYEQYF,TGTGCCAGCAGCGCGGGACAGGTCTACGAGCAGTACTTC